The present entry profiles one TCR beta chain with its context. A read error may account for a junction end that differs from germline. The CDR3 has 15 residues. Germline lookup yields CDR1 SGHTA and CDR2 FQGNSA. The entry originates in a study of blood T cell repertoires in COVID-19. Study context: The origin of the acute and convalescent COVID-19 samples was the United States, Italy and Spain.

Original processing methods: Researchers report that nucleated cell counts were estimated from reference gene primer amplification. TCRdb's table, derived via immunoSEQ multiplex PCR, lists solely in-frame clones and lacks some. The V and J calls and clone size are taken from that table; D and trimming were inferred from the DNA. The sample holds about 73,000 clones, 65% to 85% seen once. V gene TRBV7-2 combines with J gene TRBJ2-7; D is uncertain. The sample comprised peripheral blood. This TCR derives from a human donor in a cohort sampled during active COVID-19. This chain's CDR3 is CASSLARVAGYEQYF. Here the CDR3 DNA reads TGTGCCAGCAGTTTAGCTCGGGTCGCCGGCTACGAGCAGTACTTC.